This TCR beta chain came from a study of blood T cell repertoires in COVID-19. For the study at large: Both acute and convalescent COVID-19 samples were obtained from the United States, Italy and Spain.

The protocol was immunoSEQ multiplex PCR, while the TCRdb copy is restricted to in-frame clones and leaves out a portion. The table records 150,000 or so clones, 82% of them present only once. Patients at the Seattle site were enrolled during active infection and followed longitudinally. CDR3 length: 16 residues. V trimming: 7 bases; J trimming: 3 bases; junction bases outside the gene matches: 8. Germline lookup yields CDR1 MDHEN and CDR2 SYDVKM. The V call is TRBV28, the J call TRBJ2-5, with 13 bases aligning to TRBD2. This TCR derives from a woman aged 40 to 49 with COVID-19, enrolled during active disease. What was sequenced was peripheral blood. This CDR3 reads CASKGWGLAGKETQYF. CDR3 bases: TGTGCCAGCAAGGGTTGGGGACTAGCGGGAAAAGAGACCCAGTACTTC.